These 19 T cell receptor beta chains came from one sample sequenced in a study of blood T cell repertoires in COVID-19. TCRdb's table, derived via immunoSEQ multiplex PCR, lists solely in-frame clones and lacks some. The sample consists of 200,000 or so clones, 90% to 95% of them appearing once. Material: peripheral blood. These receptors were obtained from a man between 60 and 75 years old with COVID-19, enrolled during active disease.

V and J are TRBV20-1 and TRBJ2-1, with 8 bases that match TRBD1. V lost 1 base and J lost 12; bases outside the gene matches: 2. This CDR3 region has 11 residues. CDR1 and CDR2 (germline): DFQATT, SNEGSKA (reference sequence). The CDR3 DNA reads as TGCAGTGCTAGAGTAGGGACAGGGCAGTTCTTC. It encodes CSARVGTGQFF.

The chain carries TRBV6-2 or TRBV6-3 and TRBJ1-6; D is undetermined. V was pared by 5 bases and J by 3 bases, with 11 bases between. The length of the CDR3 is 15 residues. Per germline, CDR1 MNHEY and CDR2 SVGEGT. Written as DNA, the CDR3 is TGTGCCAGCAGTCCATCGCGGGGCTATAATTCACCCCTCCACTTT. Translating it yields CASSPSRGYNSPLHF.

This clone occurred a few times. The chain uses TRBV5-1 and TRBJ2-7; 7 bases map to TRBD1. The germline CDR1 and CDR2 sequences are SGHRS and YFSETQ. The CDR3 is 14 amino acids. V shed 2 bases, J shed 5 bases, and the junction held 7 bases outside the gene matches. The CDR3 here is CASSFVTGVHEQYF. CDR3 DNA: TGCGCCAGCAGCTTCGTAACAGGGGTCCACGAGCAGTACTTC.

This chain links TRBV7-2 with TRBJ2-7, with 8 nucleotides matching TRBD2. V lost 5 bases and J lost 4; bases outside the gene matches: 7. This CDR3 is built from 14 residues. Germline CDR1 and CDR2: SGHTA and FQGNSA. The CDR3 loop reads CASSRGGQEYEQYF. CDR3 bases: TGTGCCAGCAGCCGGGGGGGCCAGGAGTACGAGCAGTACTTC.

The chain links TRBV9 to TRBJ2-1; TRBD2 matches 13 bases. Germline CDR1 SGDLS, CDR2 YYNGEE. V trimming: 0 bases; J trimming: 7 bases; junction bases outside the gene matches: 1. The CDR3 has 15 residues. This chain's CDR3 is CASSVAGLAGNEQFF. CDR3 DNA: TGTGCCAGCAGCGTAGCGGGACTAGCGGGAAATGAGCAGTTCTTC.

The chain employs TRBV2 and TRBJ2-1; tentative D call: TRBD2 (7 bases). CDR1 and CDR2 (germline): SNHLY, FYNNEI. The CDR3 sequence is 15 residues long. Trimming took off 3 bases at V and 5 bases at J, with 14 bases between the two ends. CDR3 in amino acids: CASSDEGGGHNEQFF. The CDR3 DNA reads as TGTGCCAGCAGTGATGAGGGCGGGGGCCACAATGAGCAGTTCTTC.

The chain joins TRBV6-5 to TRBJ1-3; D is uncertain. The CDR3 is 16 amino acids. The V end lost 2 bases, the J end lost 0 bases, and 11 bases lay between the germline ends. Germline assignment: CDR1 MNHEY and CDR2 SVGAGI. CDR3 protein: CASSYAQTGSGNTIYF. The CDR3 nucleotides read TGTGCCAGCAGTTACGCGCAGACGGGCTCTGGAAACACCATATATTTT.

The CDR3 DNA follows: TGTGCCAGTAGTATGGTGGGGGGAAGCAGGGCGACTGAAGCTTTCTTT. Encoded protein: CASSMVGGSRATEAFF. The V gene is TRBV19, the J gene TRBJ1-1; a possible D gene is TRBD1 (5 bases). V shed 3 bases and J shed 5 bases, with 19 bases lying between them. Per the germline V gene, CDR1 is LNHDA and CDR2 is SQIVND (reference sequence). The CDR3 is 16 residues long. Full variable domain (remainder filled in from reference TRBV19 and TRBJ1-1): DGGITQSPKYLFRKEGQNVTLSCEQNLNHDAMYWYRQDPGQGLRLIYYSQIVNDFQKGDIAEGYSVSREKKESFPLTVTSAQKNPTAFYLCASSMVGGSRATEAFFGQGTRLTVV.

The chain has TRBV30 and TRBJ2-2; TRBD2 matches 10 bases. The V segment lost 1 base and the J segment 6 bases; nucleotides outside the gene matches: 8. The CDR3 runs to 16 residues. The V gene's germline CDR1 is GTSNPN and CDR2 SVGIG (reference sequence). In nucleotides, the CDR3 is TGTGCCTGGAGTGACCGCCTAGCGGGAGAAGCCGGGGAGCTGTTTTTT. Protein: CAWSDRLAGEAGELFF. Supplemented by reference TRBV30 and TRBJ2-2, the full variable domain reads SQTIHQWPATLVQPVGSPLSLECTVEGTSNPNLYWYRQAAGRGLQLLFYSVGIGQISSEVPQNLSASRPQDRQFILSSKKLLLSDSGFYLCAWSDRLAGEAGELFFGEGSRLTVL.

The CDR3 loop reads CASSLGGRVAGRAFF. CDR3 nucleotides: TGTGCCAGCAGCTTGGGTGGCAGGGTAGCGGGCCGAGCTTTCTTT. The chain joins TRBV5-5 to TRBJ1-1; TRBD1 is a possible D gene (5 bases). The CDR3 extends over 15 amino acids. V was cut by 0 bases and J by 10 bases, with 19 bases left in between. Per the germline V gene, CDR1 is SGHKS and CDR2 is YYEKEE (reference sequence).

This chain joins TRBV28 and TRBJ2-7; D call uncertain. The CDR3 consists of 10 residues. The germline V and J ends were trimmed by 4 bases and 7 bases, with 5 bases remaining between them. Germline CDR1 reads MDHEN; CDR2 reads SYDVKM. The CDR3 sequence is CASSSREQYF. CDR3 sequence (DNA): TGTGCCAGCAGTTCCCGGGAGCAGTACTTC.

This rearrangement joins TRBV5-4 to TRBJ1-2; 9 bases agree with TRBD1. Unmatched junction bases numbered 20, after V lost 3 bases and J lost 5 bases. Germline V CDR1 and CDR2: SGHNT, YYREEE (reference sequence). The CDR3 spans 19 residues. The CDR3 sequence is CASSSGRVQGARRAYGYTF. DNA for the CDR3: TGTGCCAGCAGCTCTGGCAGGGTACAGGGGGCGCGACGGGCATATGGCTACACCTTC.

The DNA of the CDR3 is TGTGCCAGCAGCCAAGAGGGCAGGACGAACACCGGGGAGCTGTTTTTT. This gives the protein CASSQEGRTNTGELFF. V and J are TRBV3-1 (or the pseudogene TRBV3-2) and TRBJ2-2; D unresolved. The CDR3 is made up of 16 amino acids. V was shortened by 0 bases and J by 0 bases, with 8 bases between the two germline ends. CDR1 LGHDT and CDR2 YNNKEL come from the germline V gene (reference sequence).

The chain uses TRBV5-5 and TRBJ1-1; 12 nucleotides align to TRBD1. The ends lost 1 base at V and 8 bases at J; junction bases unmatched: 6. The germline gives CDR1 SGHKS, CDR2 YYEKEE (reference sequence). The CDR3 extends over 15 amino acids. DNA of the CDR3: TGTGCCAGCAGCTTGTCCGGGACAGGGGGCAGGGAAGCTTTCTTT. Its translation: CASSLSGTGGREAFF.

The gene calls are TRBV29-1 and TRBJ2-7, with D possibly TRBD1 on 5 matching bases. The CDR3 runs 12 residues. With 8 bases removed from V and 0 bases from J, the gap between germline ends came to 11 bases. Germline CDR1 is SQVTM and CDR2 is ANQGSEA. CDR3 loop: CSFQGDSYEQYF. The CDR3 DNA is TGCAGCTTCCAAGGGGACTCCTACGAGCAGTACTTC.

This rearrangement joins TRBV10-3 to TRBJ2-2; TRBD1 matches at 9 bases. The V gene end was trimmed by 5 bases and the J gene end by 6 bases; junction bases not matched to a gene: 1. Per germline, CDR1 ENHRY and CDR2 SYGVKD. This CDR3 region has 13 residues. The CDR3 region is CAISHRGPGELFF. Written as DNA, the CDR3 is TGTGCCATCAGTCACAGGGGGCCCGGGGAGCTGTTTTTT.

Points on this clone: The sample has other DNA sequences that encode this CDR3 too. The chain's CDR3 is CASSYRVSYEQYF. For the CDR3, the DNA is TGTGCCAGCAGTTACCGGGTATCCTACGAGCAGTACTTC. This sequence joins TRBV6-5 and TRBJ2-7; D gene unclear. CDR1 and CDR2 from the germline V gene are MNHEY and SVGAGI. V was cut by 2 bases and J by 1 base, with 6 bases left in between. The CDR3 spans 13 residues.

CDR3 protein: CASGLAGKSYEQYF. CDR3 nucleotides: TGTGCCAGCGGACTAGCGGGGAAATCCTACGAGCAGTACTTC. The chain recombines TRBV7-9 with TRBJ2-7; 12 bases align to TRBD2. Germline assignment: CDR1 SEHNR and CDR2 FQNEAQ (reference sequence). This CDR3 spans 14 amino acids. With 8 bases clipped from V and 1 base from J, the junction kept 3 bases outside the gene matches.

The chain recombines TRBV19 with TRBJ2-7; maybe TRBD2 (6 bases). V was clipped by 6 bases and J by 4 bases, with 28 bases between them. The V gene's germline CDR1 is LNHDA and CDR2 SQIVND (reference sequence). This CDR3 region has 18 residues. CDR3 in DNA: TGTGCCAGTAGGTATAAGCTAGCGATCAAACGAAACCCTTACGAGCAGTACTTC. Translation gives CASRYKLAIKRNPYEQYF.